The present TCR beta chain was sequenced within a study of graft-versus-host responses after intestinal transplantation. About the research overall: All recipients were transplanted with multivisceral, liver-intestinal, or isolated intestinal grafts. General observations from the study: GvH clone levels peaked in circulation, and this peak was associated with early post-transplant HvG declines.

The ends were cut back, 0 bases at V and 6 bases at J, with 7 bases in the middle. The CDR3 has 13 amino acids. Germline-derived CDR1 and CDR2 are SGHRS and YFSETQ. As to this clone: The antigen remains unidentified.

Method: immunoSEQ multiplex PCR; TCRdb's copy keeps in-frame clones and lacks some. The sample lists tens of thousands of clones, nearly 90% occurring once. J is TRBJ2-1 and V is TRBV5-1, with D hard to call. The clonotype originates from a human patient who received an intestinal transplant, so some T cells may come from the graft donor. Sequencing was performed on PBMCs, taken about 430 days after intestinal transplantation. DNA of the CDR3: TGCGCCAGCAGCTTGGACTCTCCCAATGAGCAGTTCTTC. Amino acid sequence: CASSLDSPNEQFF.